The T cell receptor (beta chain) described here comes from a study of T cell responses to AZD1222 COVID-19 vaccine. General observations from the study: Donors were chiefly white British, with a greater number of females, and clonal diversity was perhaps underestimated. Across the whole spike, CD4 TCRs peaked at regions 160-218 and 743-854.

Sequenced by immunoSEQ multiplex PCR; TCRdb stores in-frame clones only, minus some. The sample holds 75,000 to 85,000 clones; under 90% are singletons and the top ten take 1.3% to 1.5%. The CDR3 covers 15 residues. Trimming shortened V by 5 bases and J by 7 bases, and 20 bases separated the two germline ends. The V gene's germline CDR1 is MNHEY and CDR2 SMNVEV (reference sequence). A note on this clone: Antigen unknown.

Second-dose timings of about 4 or about 12 weeks were pooled. This chain connects TRBV27 to TRBJ1-2; D is perhaps TRBD1 (6 bases). The sequenced sample was peripheral blood, obtained 28 days after the second AZD1222 dose. This TCR came from an adult who received the AZD1222 COVID-19 vaccine. The CDR3 reads CASSLNPDRRTGYTF. Written as DNA, the CDR3 is TGTGCCAGCAGTCTTAATCCCGACAGGAGGACTGGCTACACCTTC.